Listed below are T cell receptor beta chains from one sample, sequenced in a study of post-analysis software for immune sequencing data. TCRdb reprocessed the PCR reads via MiXCR and lists one record per CDR3 protein. Of hundreds of thousands of distinct CDR3 sequences listed, 25% to 30% are singletons. The sequenced material came from blood. The source is a girl under 18 with multiple sclerosis. CDR3s include the opening cysteine and the closing phenylalanine or tryptophan. D genes are given only for firm matches. Clone sizes are given selectively: once, few, many, or a class where the clone is expanded.

v_call,d_call,clone_size,j_call,cdr3_aa,cdr3_nt
TRBV9,-,few,TRBJ2-3,CASSPAIWADTQYF,TGTGCCAGCAGCCCCGCCATTTGGGCAGATACGCAGTATTTT
TRBV20-1,-,few,TRBJ2-1,CSATNVGYEQFF,TGCAGTGCTACCAACGTGGGGTATGAGCAGTTCTTC
TRBV9,-,-,TRBJ1-6,CASSVASLKDALHF,TGTGCCAGCAGCGTAGCCAGCCTTAAGGATGCCCTCCACTTT
TRBV2,-,-,TRBJ1-2,CASSEAFSASDYGYTF,TGTGCCAGCAGTGAAGCGTTTTCGGCTTCTGACTATGGCTACACCTTC
TRBV7-2,-,few,TRBJ2-7,CASSLGRGPAYEQYF,TGTGCCAGCAGCTTAGGTCGGGGGCCCGCTTATGAGCAGTACTTC
TRBV20-1,TRBD1,-,TRBJ2-5,CSARDRQGRETQYF,TGCAGTGCTAGAGACCGACAGGGCCGGGAGACCCAGTACTTC
TRBV6-2/TRBV6-3,-,-,TRBJ2-3,CASSYPPLTQYF,TGTGCCAGCAGTTACCCCCCCCTTACGCAGTATTTT
TRBV7-9,-,few,TRBJ2-3,CASSGNGLWDTQYF,TGTGCCAGCAGCGGAAACGGGCTCTGGGATACGCAGTATTTT
TRBV24-1,-,few,TRBJ2-3,CATSESGLGADTQYF,TGTGCCACCAGTGAGTCCGGTTTGGGCGCAGATACGCAGTATTTT
TRBV3-1,-,-,TRBJ1-2,CASSQDFRVRTYGYTF,TGTGCCAGCAGCCAAGATTTTCGAGTCAGGACTTATGGCTACACCTTC
TRBV20-1,-,few,TRBJ2-4,CSASRNIQYF,TGCAGTGCCAGTAGAAACATTCAGTACTTC
TRBV5-6,TRBD2,many,TRBJ2-1,CASTVLAGEHEQFF,TGTGCCAGCACCGTACTAGCGGGAGAACATGAGCAGTTCTTC
TRBV20-1,-,few,TRBJ2-1,CSAALGSDEQFF,TGCAGTGCTGCCCTTGGGTCCGATGAGCAGTTCTTC
TRBV15,-,many,TRBJ2-3,CATSRDTGGSDTQYF,TGTGCCACCAGCAGAGATACGGGGGGCTCAGATACGCAGTATTTT
TRBV4-1,-,-,TRBJ2-6,CASSTSANVLTF,TGCGCCAGCAGCACTAGTGCCAACGTCCTGACTTTC
TRBV25-1,-,few,TRBJ1-2,CASSEGEGLFSGYTF,TGTGCCAGCAGTGAGGGAGAAGGGTTATTCTCGGGCTACACTTTC
TRBV4-3,-,-,TRBJ2-1,CASSPARGYNEQFF,TGCGCCAGCAGCCCTGCTAGGGGATACAATGAGCAGTTCTTC
TRBV7-2,TRBD2,-,TRBJ2-7,CASSLDGGGYNEQYF,TGTGCCAGCAGCTTAGACGGGGGGGGCTACAATGAGCAGTACTTC
TRBV6-5,-,-,TRBJ1-2,CASTTNRGNGYTF,TGTGCCAGCACCACAAACCGGGGCAATGGCTACACCTTC
TRBV5-1,TRBD1,-,TRBJ1-1,CASSHHPDRRNTEAFF,TGCGCCAGCAGCCATCACCCGGACAGGCGGAACACTGAAGCTTTCTTT
TRBV7-8,TRBD1,few,TRBJ1-5,CASSWGTGGGNQPQHF,TGTGCCAGCAGCTGGGGGACAGGGGGCGGCAATCAGCCCCAGCATTTT
TRBV5-1,TRBD1,many,TRBJ2-1,CASSLGQGSYNEQFF,TGTGCCAGCAGTCTGGGACAGGGTAGCTACAATGAGCAGTTCTTC
TRBV3-1,TRBD2,-,TRBJ2-3,CASSVRTSGGTQYF,TGTGCCAGCAGCGTCCGGACTAGCGGGGGAACGCAGTATTTT
TRBV7-2,TRBD1,few,TRBJ2-1,CASSFPGGFLNEQFF,TGTGCCAGCAGCTTCCCAGGGGGTTTCCTCAATGAGCAGTTCTTC
TRBV27,-,few,TRBJ2-7,CASTFSGLNEQYF,TGTGCCAGCACCTTTTCCGGCCTCAACGAGCAGTACTTC
TRBV29-1,-,-,TRBJ2-7,CSAVHEQYF,TGCAGCGCGGTCCACGAGCAGTACTTC
TRBV6-2/TRBV6-3,-,few,TRBJ2-5,CASTPRREETQYF,TGTGCCAGCACCCCCCGGCGTGAAGAGACCCAGTACTTC
TRBV20-1,-,-,TRBJ1-1,CSATRTNTEAFF,TGCAGTGCTACCAGGACGAACACTGAAGCTTTCTTT
TRBV4-1,-,-,TRBJ2-7,CASSQAPTDRPYEQYF,TGCGCCAGCAGCCAAGCTCCGACCGATCGCCCCTACGAGCAGTACTTC
TRBV10-3,-,-,TRBJ2-3,CAISDRIAWPDTQYF,TGTGCCATCAGTGATCGGATAGCTTGGCCAGATACGCAGTATTTT
TRBV5-1,TRBD1,-,TRBJ2-4,CASSPDRVAKNIQYF,TGCGCCAGCAGCCCTGACAGGGTAGCCAAAAACATTCAGTACTTC
TRBV28,TRBD1,-,TRBJ2-4,CASSPPGQTLKNIQYF,TGTGCCAGCAGCCCCCCGGGACAGACTCTGAAAAACATTCAGTACTTC
TRBV4-3,TRBD2,many,TRBJ2-7,CASSQAEGGTYEQYF,TGCGCCAGCAGCCAAGCTGAGGGAGGGACCTACGAGCAGTACTTC
TRBV20-1,TRBD1,-,TRBJ1-2,CSASHPGQSSGYTF,TGCAGTGCTAGTCACCCGGGACAGTCGAGTGGCTACACCTTC
TRBV7-2,-,few,TRBJ1-2,CASTRTALSYGYTF,TGTGCCAGCACCCGGACAGCATTGAGCTATGGCTACACCTTC
TRBV12-3/TRBV12-4,TRBD2,-,TRBJ2-7,CASSYSGRTPYEQYF,TGTGCCAGCAGTTACAGCGGGAGGACCCCCTACGAGCAGTACTTC
TRBV20-1,-,-,TRBJ1-2,CSARDWVGYGYTF,TGCAGTGCTAGAGATTGGGTAGGATATGGCTACACCTTC
TRBV18,TRBD1,once,TRBJ2-5,CASSPQTGGRETQYF,TGTGCCAGCTCACCCCAGACAGGGGGCCGGGAGACCCAGTACTTC
TRBV6-1,-,few,TRBJ2-3,CASSEAGTRTDTQYF,TGTGCCAGCAGTGAAGCGGGGACACGCACAGATACGCAGTATTTT
TRBV18,TRBD2,-,TRBJ2-1,CASSSGLANSYNEQFF,TGTGCCAGCTCATCCGGACTAGCCAACTCCTACAATGAGCAGTTCTTC
TRBV6-6,TRBD1,few,TRBJ1-1,CASRVRQGMNAEAFF,TGTGCCAGCAGGGTACGACAGGGAATGAACGCTGAAGCTTTCTTT
TRBV20-1,-,many,TRBJ2-7,CSADREAEQYF,TGCAGTGCAGACAGGGAGGCCGAGCAGTACTTC
TRBV4-3,-,few,TRBJ2-6,CASSQDLQPGANVLTF,TGCGCCAGCAGCCAAGATCTTCAACCTGGGGCCAACGTCCTGACTTTC
TRBV29-1,-,many,TRBJ2-5,CSVVRGIGETQYF,TGCAGCGTTGTTCGGGGGATCGGGGAGACCCAGTACTTC
TRBV5-5,-,-,TRBJ1-5,CASSLDWGGQPQHF,TGTGCCAGCAGCTTGGATTGGGGAGGTCAGCCCCAGCATTTT
TRBV18,-,-,TRBJ2-1,CASSLRTGVLDEQFF,TGTGCCAGCTCACTCCGAACGGGAGTGCTCGATGAGCAGTTCTTC
TRBV9,TRBD2,-,TRBJ2-3,CASSVGGGQGTDTQYF,TGTGCCAGCAGCGTAGGCGGGGGGCAAGGCACAGATACGCAGTATTTT
TRBV20-1,-,few,TRBJ2-3,CSAQGGDHLGTQYF,TGCAGTGCCCAGGGGGGGGATCACCTCGGGACGCAGTATTTT
TRBV28,-,once,TRBJ2-3,CASSLGPVSFGTQYF,TGTGCCAGCAGTTTAGGGCCGGTAAGTTTCGGTACGCAGTATTTT
TRBV20-1,TRBD2,few,TRBJ2-3,CSAIRASGGDTQYF,TGCAGTGCTATCAGGGCTAGCGGGGGGGATACGCAGTATTTT
TRBV29-1,-,-,TRBJ2-5,CSVTPEAQYF,TGCAGCGTTACACCCGAGGCCCAGTACTTC